The 21 T cell receptor beta chains below all came from one sample that was sequenced in a study of T cell responses to AZD1222 COVID-19 vaccine. Libraries were prepared by immunoSEQ multiplex PCR; TCRdb keeps only in-frame clonotypes and omits some of them. The sample lists fewer than 30,000 clones, around 80% occurring once. Material: peripheral blood, obtained on day 0 of AZD1222 vaccination. Receptor source: an adult in good health.

This rearrangement joins TRBV5-8 to TRBJ1-5; 8 nucleotides match TRBD1. Germline-derived CDR1 and CDR2 are SGHTS and YDEGEE. The CDR3 loop spans 18 amino acids. The junction had 17 bases not matched to a gene; V was cut back by 4 bases and J by 5 bases. The DNA for the CDR3 is TGTGCCAGCAGCCTAACGCCCCAGGACAGGGCAGATGATCAGCCCCAGCATTTT. It yields the protein CASSLTPQDRADDQPQHF.

This clone has a handful of counts. V is TRBV7-2 and J is TRBJ1-5; D is uncertain. V was pared by 2 bases and J by 5 bases, with 7 bases between. CDR1 and CDR2 from the germline V gene are SGHTA and FQGNSA. The CDR3 contains 13 residues. Here the CDR3 reads CASSLPGDQPQHF. The CDR3 nucleotides are TGTGCCAGCAGCTTACCCGGGGATCAGCCCCAGCATTTT.

V usage is TRBV6-5 and J usage is TRBJ2-5; TRBD2 aligns across 8 bases. The junction had 6 bases not matched to a gene; V was cut back by 2 bases and J by 1 base. The germline gives CDR1 MNHEY, CDR2 SVGAGI. The CDR3 totals 16 residues. In DNA form, the CDR3 reads TGTGCCAGCAGTTACGGGGCGGGAGGAACCCAAGAGACCCAGTACTTC. Encoded protein: CASSYGAGGTQETQYF.

This clone turned up a few times. The rearrangement links TRBV6-2 or TRBV6-3 to TRBJ2-7; the D is unclear. Germline V lookup: CDR1 MNHEY, CDR2 SVGEGT. V gave up 2 bases and J gave up 6 bases, with 14 bases separating them. The CDR3 totals 14 residues. The CDR3: CASSYAGISGEQYV. The CDR3 nucleotides read TGTGCCAGCAGTTACGCAGGAATCTCTGGCGAGCAGTACGTC.

The chain carries TRBV6-5 and TRBJ2-7, with 9 bases aligning to TRBD1. Unmatched junction bases numbered 9, after V lost 4 bases and J lost 2 bases. The CDR3 has 16 amino acids. Germline-derived CDR1 and CDR2 are MNHEY and SVGAGI. In DNA form, the CDR3 reads TGTGCCAGCAGTTCTCAAGAGGGGACAGGGACCTACGAGCAGTACGTC. The encoded protein is CASSSQEGTGTYEQYV.

The chain employs TRBV9 and TRBJ2-1, with unresolved D. V was shortened by 0 bases and J by 12 bases, with 10 bases between the two germline ends. Germline V lookup: CDR1 SGDLS, CDR2 YYNGEE. The CDR3 has 12 residues. The CDR3 region is CASSVDQAGQFF. As DNA, the CDR3 is TGTGCCAGCAGCGTAGACCAGGCAGGGCAGTTCTTC.

This chain's CDR3 is CASSIRIDSNQPQHF. The DNA of the CDR3 is TGTGCCAGCAGCATCAGGATCGATAGCAATCAGCCCCAGCATTTT. This chain uses TRBV5-5 with TRBJ1-5; no clear D. This CDR3 is 15 amino acids long. In germline, CDR1 is SGHKS, CDR2 YYEKEE (reference sequence). Trimming took off 4 bases at V and 0 bases at J, with 11 bases between the two ends.

The sample holds a few counts of this clone. The V gene is TRBV27, the J gene TRBJ1-4, with TRBD1 matching 8 bases. From germline, CDR1 is MNHEY and CDR2 SMNVEV (reference sequence). V lost 6 bases and J lost 8; bases outside the gene matches: 14. The CDR3 covers 16 residues. Here the CDR3 DNA reads TGTGCCAGCAGGCTAAATCCAACAGGGGGAGGGGAAAAACTGTTTTTT. Its translation: CASRLNPTGGGEKLFF.

This chain joins TRBV6-1 and TRBJ2-7; 10 bases are shared with TRBD2. The CDR3 runs 14 residues. Looked up from germline, CDR1 is MNHNS and CDR2 is SASEGT. V was pared by 5 bases and J by 2 bases, with 3 bases of the junction left unmatched. CDR3 protein: CASSTSGVAYEQYV. CDR3 DNA: TGTGCCAGCAGTACTAGCGGGGTAGCCTACGAGCAGTACGTC.

The genes are TRBV10-3 and TRBJ1-4, with D hard to call. Trimming removed 0 bases from V and 5 bases from J, with 7 bases in between. Germline V gives CDR1 ENHRY, CDR2 SYGVKD. The CDR3 totals 14 residues. The CDR3 DNA reads as TGTGCCATCAGTGAGTCGGCAATAAATGAAAAACTGTTTTTT. This sequence encodes CAISESAINEKLFF.

The chain recombines TRBV5-6 with TRBJ1-6; possible D gene TRBD1, 5 bases. Germline CDR1 reads SGHDT; CDR2 reads YYEEEE. This CDR3 region has 15 residues. The V end lost 0 bases, the J end lost 6 bases, and 10 bases lay between the germline ends. The CDR3 DNA reads as TGTGCCAGCAGCTTGGCCTTCGGGGGTAATTCACCCCTCCACTTT. Protein: CASSLAFGGNSPLHF. Variable domain in full (rest from reference TRBV5-6 and TRBJ1-6): DAGVTQSPTHLIKTRGQQVTLRCSPKSGHDTVSWYQQALGQGPQFIFQYYEEEERQRGNFPDRFSGHQFPNYSSELNVNALLLGDSALYLCASSLAFGGNSPLHFGNGTRLTVT.

This chain joins TRBV27 and TRBJ2-5; weak D call: TRBD1 (5 bases). Germline V lookup: CDR1 MNHEY, CDR2 SMNVEV (reference sequence). The V end lost 3 bases, the J end lost 0 bases, and 8 bases lay between the germline ends. This CDR3 comprises 14 residues. CDR3 in DNA: TGTGCCAGCAGTTTTTCAGGGTACCAAGAGACCCAGTACTTC. This translates into CASSFSGYQETQYF.

The CDR3: CATSDRTGWGTNYGYTF. The CDR3 nucleotides are TGTGCCACCAGTGACCGGACAGGGTGGGGGACTAACTATGGCTACACCTTC. The chain is built from TRBV24-1 and TRBJ1-2; 8 bases agree with TRBD1. CDR1 and CDR2 (germline): KGHDR, SFDVKD. The CDR3 extends over 17 amino acids. Trimming took 4 bases from V and 0 from J; bases not matched to a gene: 9.

V and J are TRBV29-1 and TRBJ1-1; D is possibly TRBD1 (6 bases). The CDR3 extends over 11 amino acids. V lost 2 bases to trimming and J lost 7 bases, with 8 bases between them. Germline V CDR1 and CDR2: SQVTM, ANQGSEA. The CDR3 reads CSVEIRGEAFF. The CDR3 DNA reads TGCAGCGTTGAAATCAGGGGTGAAGCTTTCTTT.

The chain carries TRBV15 and TRBJ1-5; perhaps TRBD1 as D (5 bases). V was pared by 1 base and J by 4 bases, with 8 bases between. The CDR3 spans 14 residues. Germline CDR1 reads LNHNV; CDR2 reads YYDKDF (reference sequence). Here the CDR3 reads CATSRGTPNQPQHF. DNA of the CDR3: TGTGCCACCAGCAGAGGGACACCAAATCAGCCCCAGCATTTT.

CDR3 loop: CASSRGTGNQPQHF. The CDR3 bases are TGTGCCAGCAGCCGTGGGACAGGTAATCAGCCCCAGCATTTT. This rearrangement joins TRBV5-8 to TRBJ1-5; 8 bases map to TRBD1. Losses at the gene ends were 4 bases for V and 4 bases for J; bases not matched to a gene: 4. The V gene's germline CDR1 is SGHTS and CDR2 YDEGEE. There are 14 residues in the CDR3.

This clone occurred a few times. The chain combines TRBV6-4 with TRBJ2-3; TRBD2 aligns across 10 bases. From germline, CDR1 is MRHNA and CDR2 SNTAGT. The length of the CDR3 is 16 residues. V lost 3 bases and J lost 1; bases outside the gene matches: 4. CDR3 nucleotides: TGTGCCAGCAGTGAATCTCTAGCGGGAGGCACAGATACGCAGTATTTT. Amino acid sequence: CASSESLAGGTDTQYF.

This sequence joins TRBV3-1 (or the pseudogene TRBV3-2) and TRBJ2-3, with TRBD2 identical over 10 bases. This CDR3 has 15 amino acids. The germline gives CDR1 LGHDT, CDR2 YNNKEL (reference sequence). V was clipped by 4 bases and J by 6 bases; unmatched bases: 7. The CDR3, as DNA: TGTGCCAGCAGCCCAAGCGGGGGGGCCGGGGATACGCAGTATTTT. It specifies CASSPSGGAGDTQYF.

The gene calls are TRBV6-5 and TRBJ2-7, with 11 bases that match TRBD2. Germline lookup yields CDR1 MNHEY and CDR2 SVGAGI. Trimming removed 6 bases from V and 2 bases from J; junction bases left unmatched: 3. CDR3 size: 14 residues. The CDR3 loop reads CASRVAGGTYEQYF. The CDR3 DNA follows: TGTGCCAGCAGGGTAGCGGGGGGGACCTACGAGCAGTACTTC.

The J gene is TRBJ1-2, the V gene TRBV7-9, with TRBD1 as a possible D gene (5 bases). V was pared by 5 bases and J by 6 bases, with 10 bases between. Germline values: CDR1 SEHNR, CDR2 FQNEAQ (reference sequence). This CDR3 has 12 residues. The CDR3 loop is CASSRDGDGYTF. DNA for the CDR3: TGTGCCAGCAGCCGGGACGGGGATGGCTACACCTTC.

For the CDR3, the DNA is TGTGCCAGCAGCGCCGGGACAGGTAGTGAAAAACTGTTTTTT. Translated: CASSAGTGSEKLFF. The chain employs TRBV3-1 (or the pseudogene TRBV3-2) and TRBJ1-4; 8 bases match TRBD1. The germline CDR1 and CDR2 sequences are LGHDT and YNNKEL (reference sequence). J gave up 7 bases and V 5 bases, and 6 bases lay outside the gene matches. This CDR3 comprises 14 residues.